This T cell receptor (beta chain) appears in the sequencing data of a study of blood T cell repertoires in COVID-19. Study-level background: Some COVID-19 samples were acute and others convalescent; all came from the United States, Italy and Spain. The cDNA or gDNA used as material had been derived from T cells, B-cell-depleted T cells, or PBMCs.

Profiling relied on immunoSEQ multiplex PCR, and the TCRdb table lists in-frame clones only, not all of them. The table shows 150,000 to 200,000 clones, with around 87% occurring only once. The CDR3 contains 16 residues. The V gene lost 2 bases and the J gene lost 9 bases, with 20 bases spanning the gap. From germline, CDR1 is SEHNR and CDR2 FQNEAQ (reference sequence). This clonotype was sampled from a man in his late teens or twenties with active or convalescent COVID-19. The sequenced material came from peripheral blood. The chain is built from TRBV7-9 and TRBJ2-1, with D possibly TRBD2 on 5 matching bases. The CDR3 coding sequence is TGTGCCAGCAGCTTAAGGGATACGGGTCGGGAACCTGAGCAGTTCTTC. It specifies CASSLRDTGREPEQFF.